Only one count was recorded for the clone carrying this T cell receptor (beta chain). The data belong to a study of blood T cell repertoires in COVID-19. The study recruited people aged roughly 18 to 100 years across more than 20 US areas. Sequencing was performed with immunoSEQ multiplex PCR; in TCRdb, only in-frame clones are kept and a portion is missing. The sample includes approximately 210,000 clones, approximately 81% of them seen just once. The CDR3 is made up of 14 amino acids. The V and J ends lost 4 bases and 6 bases respectively, with 16 bases between them. Germline V lookup: CDR1 SGHRS, CDR2 YFSETQ.

Sequencing was performed on PBMCs or T cells enriched from blood (not recorded which). The receptor was isolated from a woman in her fifties or sixties with acute COVID-19. V gene TRBV5-1 combines with J gene TRBJ1-1; perhaps TRBD1 as D (5 bases). In DNA form, the CDR3 reads TGCGCCAGCAGCCCTACCGCAGGGTCCGCTGAAGCTTTCTTT. This encodes CASSPTAGSAEAFF.